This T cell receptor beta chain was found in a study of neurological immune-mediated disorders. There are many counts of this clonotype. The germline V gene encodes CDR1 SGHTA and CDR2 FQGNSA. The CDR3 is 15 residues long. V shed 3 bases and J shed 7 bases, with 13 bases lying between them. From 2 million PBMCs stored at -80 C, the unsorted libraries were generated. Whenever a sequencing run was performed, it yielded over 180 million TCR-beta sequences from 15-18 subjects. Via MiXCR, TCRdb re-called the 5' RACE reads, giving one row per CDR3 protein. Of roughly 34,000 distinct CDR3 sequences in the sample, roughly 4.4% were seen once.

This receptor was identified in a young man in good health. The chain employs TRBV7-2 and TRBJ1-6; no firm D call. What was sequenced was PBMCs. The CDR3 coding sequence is TGTGCCAGCAGCTTTCTGGCCAGTGGCAATTCACCCCTCCACTTT. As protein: CASSFLASGNSPLHF. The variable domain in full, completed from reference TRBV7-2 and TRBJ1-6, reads GAGVSQSPSNKVTEKGKDVELRCDPISGHTALYWYRQSLGQGLEFLIYFQGNSAPDKSGLPSDRFSAERTGGSVSTLTIQRTQQEDSAVYLCASSFLASGNSPLHFGNGTRLTVT.